Shown below are 21 T cell receptor beta chains from a single sample sequenced in a study of T cell clonality in common variable immunodeficiency. Generated by immunoSEQ multiplex PCR, the TCRdb table keeps only in-frame clones and is missing some. Listed here are some 30,000 clones without any singletons, the top ten holding about 4.5%. The sequencing sample was made of peripheral blood mononuclear cells. Source of these receptors: a person aged 18-69 years in good health.

This clone was counted only a few times. The DNA ends 3 residues before the CDR3 does, and the rest of the CDR3 is filled in from the germline J gene. The chain carries TRBV2 and TRBJ2-3; 15 nucleotides align to TRBD2. CDR3 size: 19 residues. Germline V gives CDR1 SNHLY, CDR2 FYNNEI. V dropped 7 bases and J dropped 3; count of bases not matched to a gene: 14. The CDR3 sequence: CASTSLGLAGGEGTDTQYF. The sequenced CDR3 bases are TGTGCCAGCACTTCCCTCGGACTAGCGGGGGGGGAGGGAACAGATACG. The entire variable domain, with the rest obtained from reference TRBV2 and TRBJ2-3, is as follows: EPEVTQTPSHQVTQMGQEVILRCVPISNHLYFYWYRQILGQKVEFLVSFYNNEISEKSEIFDDQFSVERPDGSNFTLKIRSTKLEDSAMYFCASTSLGLAGGEGTDTQYFGPGTRLTVL.

This clone appeared many times. The CDR3 end is not reached by the read, which stops 3 residues before it; the germline J gene fills it in. This chain links TRBV9 with TRBJ2-1, with 8 nucleotides matching TRBD2. Germline V gene lookup returns CDR1 SGDLS and CDR2 YYNGEE. The V gene end was trimmed by 4 bases and the J gene end by 1 base; junction bases not matched to a gene: 10. The CDR3 runs 17 residues. The CDR3 sequence is CASSPGISGSSYNEQFF. The sequenced CDR3 bases are TGTGCCAGCAGCCCTGGGATAAGCGGGAGTTCCTACAATGAG. The entire variable domain, with the rest obtained from reference TRBV9 and TRBJ2-1, is as follows: DSGVTQTPKHLITATGQRVTLRCSPRSGDLSVYWYQQSLDQGLQFLIQYYNGEERAKGNILERFSAQQFPDLHSELNLSSLELGDSALYFCASSPGISGSSYNEQFFGPGTRLTVL.

At least ten counts were recorded for this clone. Read sequence stops 3 residues before the CDR3 end, and the germline J gene provides the missing end. The J gene is TRBJ1-2, the V gene TRBV7-2, with 7 bases fitting TRBD1. V trimming: 7 bases; J trimming: 2 bases; junction bases outside the gene matches: 7. CDR3 size: 14 residues. The germline V gene encodes CDR1 SGHTA and CDR2 FQGNSA. This CDR3 is CASTPDRKNYGYTF. CDR3 DNA, as far as it was read: TGTGCCAGCACTCCGGACAGGAAGAACTATGGC.

Notes on this clone: The read ends 3 residues before the CDR3 terminus; that terminus is restored from the germline J gene. The V and J genes are TRBV18 and TRBJ1-1; 7 bases align to TRBD1. From germline, CDR1 is KGHSH and CDR2 LQKENI. The CDR3 length is 14 residues. The J segment lost 1 base and the V segment lost 1 base, leaving 0 bases of the junction unmatched. The CDR3 loop reads CASSPQGANTEAFF. Incomplete CDR3 DNA: TGTGCCAGCTCACCACAGGGGGCGAACACTGAA.

Worth noting for this clone: The CDR3 is cut off 3 residues early in the read; its end comes from the germline J gene. The chain links TRBV30 to TRBJ1-1; D remains unclear. This CDR3 has 18 amino acids. Per the germline V gene, CDR1 is GTSNPN and CDR2 is SVGIG (reference sequence). CDR3 DNA (partial): TGTGCCTGGAGCCACCACCAAGGGATGACTCTAGCCAAAAACATT. Its translation is CAWSHHQGMTLAKNI. The CDR3 in full is CAWSHHQGMTLAKNIAFF.

This clone was seen more than once but under ten times. CDR3 bases read: TGTGCCAGCACGATGACAGGGCCAGACTATGGC. Amino acids: CASTMTGPDYG. From start to end, the CDR3 is CASTMTGPDYGYTF. The rearrangement links TRBV2 to TRBJ1-2; 7 nucleotides line up with TRBD1. Read sequence stops 3 residues before the CDR3 end, and the germline J gene provides the missing end. J was trimmed by 3 bases and V by 7 bases; bases with no gene match: 8. Germline CDR1 reads SNHLY; CDR2 reads FYNNEI. The CDR3 is made up of 14 amino acids.

There are many counts of this clone. The chain's CDR3 is CSARDYGSTYEQYF. The sequenced part of the CDR3 DNA is TGCAGTGCTAGAGATTATGGCTCCACCTACGAG. The chain links TRBV20-1 to TRBJ2-7; D is ambiguous. The CDR3 is cut off 3 residues early in the read; its end comes from the germline J gene. Germline CDR1 reads DFQATT; CDR2 reads SNEGSKA (reference sequence). The CDR3 consists of 14 residues. V shed 0 bases and J shed 2 bases, with 11 bases lying between them.

Only a few counts were recorded for this clone. The observed sequence ends 3 residues before the CDR3 terminus, with the missing tail filled in from the germline J gene. The chain links TRBV30 to TRBJ2-4; D is unresolved. There are 11 residues in the CDR3. Per the germline V gene, CDR1 is GTSNPN and CDR2 is SVGIG (reference sequence). CDR3 DNA, as far as it was read: TGTGCCTGGAGTGGCCTCTATGGT. Translating gives CAWSGLYG. The full CDR3 reads CAWSGLYGQYF.

There are many counts of this clone. The CDR3 extends 3 residues past the end of the read, so its final part is completed from the germline J gene. V usage is TRBV30 and J usage is TRBJ1-2; D is perhaps TRBD1 (5 bases). The CDR3 covers 12 residues. Trimming shortened V by 6 bases and J by 6 bases, and 14 bases separated the two germline ends. The germline V gene encodes CDR1 GTSNPN and CDR2 SVGIG (reference sequence). The CDR3 protein is CACPRVSDGYTF. CDR3 bases read: TGTGCCTGCCCCAGGGTTAGTGATGGC. The full variable domain, completed using reference TRBV30 and TRBJ1-2, is SQTIHQWPATLVQPVGSPLSLECTVEGTSNPNLYWYRQAAGRGLQLLFYSVGIGQISSEVPQNLSASRPQDRQFILSSKKLLLSDSGFYLCACPRVSDGYTFGSGTRLTVV.

This clone was observed a handful of times. The CDR3 end is not reached by the read, which stops 3 residues before it; the germline J gene fills it in. The chain is built from TRBV6-1 and TRBJ1-2, with D perhaps TRBD1 (5 bases). The length of the CDR3 is 13 residues. Germline CDR1 is MNHNS and CDR2 is SASEGT. The chain's CDR3 is CASSDGGPLGYTF. The sequenced CDR3 bases are TGTGCCAGCAGTGACGGGGGTCCGTTGGGC.

At least ten counts were recorded for this clone. The read stops 3 residues short of the end of the CDR3; the missing end is completed from the germline J gene. The J gene is TRBJ2-7, the V gene TRBV19, with D possibly being TRBD1 (5 bases). The germline V and J ends were trimmed by 3 bases and 2 bases, with 11 bases remaining between them. Germline V CDR1 and CDR2: LNHDA, SQIVND (reference sequence). This CDR3 region has 14 residues. The CDR3 protein is CASSINTGAYEQYF. Incomplete CDR3 DNA: TGTGCCAGTAGTATTAACACAGGTGCCTACGAG. Full variable domain (rest looked up from reference TRBV19 and TRBJ2-7): DGGITQSPKYLFRKEGQNVTLSCEQNLNHDAMYWYRQDPGQGLRLIYYSQIVNDFQKGDIAEGYSVSREKKESFPLTVTSAQKNPTAFYLCASSINTGAYEQYFGPGTRLTVT.

This clone was observed at least ten times. The CDR3 goes on 3 residues after the read ends, and that part is filled in from the germline J gene. J is TRBJ1-2 and V is TRBV5-1; 10 bases are a match to TRBD1. The CDR3 runs to 13 residues. V trimming: 4 bases; J trimming: 6 bases; junction bases outside the gene matches: 3. Germline CDR1 SGHRS, CDR2 YFSETQ. The CDR3 bases that were read are TGCGCCAGCAGCCTGGACAGGGGGGATGGC. Translating it yields CASSLDRGDG. The whole CDR3 reads CASSLDRGDGYTF. The entire variable domain, with the rest obtained from reference TRBV5-1 and TRBJ1-2, is as follows: KAGVTQTPRYLIKTRGQQVTLSCSPISGHRSVSWYQQTPGQGLQFLFEYFSETQRNKGNFPGRFSGRQFSNSRSEMNVSTLELGDSALYLCASSLDRGDGYTFGSGTRLTVV.

In its sample, this clone was seen many times. Mismatch with germline at one junction end may stem from a read error. The read stops 3 residues short of the end of the CDR3; the missing end is completed from the germline J gene. The V call is TRBV29-1, the J call TRBJ2-7, with D possibly TRBD1 on 7 matching bases. CDR3 length equals 14 residues. Germline V CDR1 and CDR2: SQVTM, ANQGSEA. The CDR3 DNA, read in part, is TGCAGTGTTGAATCGGGGGACAGCTCCTACGAG. It specifies CSVESGDSSYE. The full CDR3 protein is CSVESGDSSYEQYF.

At least ten counts were recorded for this clone. The read ends 3 residues early relative to the CDR3; the germline J gene fills the gap. This chain connects TRBV2 to TRBJ2-7; 8 bases align to TRBD1. The ends lost 8 bases at V and 2 bases at J; junction bases unmatched: 5. The CDR3 is 13 residues long. Germline lookup yields CDR1 SNHLY and CDR2 FYNNEI. The CDR3 loop is CASGLRGPYEQYF. Incomplete CDR3 DNA: TGTGCCAGCGGCCTCAGGGGGCCCTACGAG.

The part of the CDR3 DNA that was read is TGTGCCAGTAGTATGGGACTTCGGAACACTGAA. This encodes CASSMGLRNTE. The full CDR3 reads CASSMGLRNTEAFF. This chain uses TRBV19 with TRBJ1-1; tentatively, D is TRBD1 (5 bases). The read ends 3 residues before the CDR3 terminus; that terminus is restored from the germline J gene. This CDR3 has 14 amino acids. In germline, CDR1 is LNHDA, CDR2 SQIVND (reference sequence). V lost 3 bases, J lost 1 base, and 9 bases lay in between.

This clone was seen ten or more times. The read terminates 3 residues before the CDR3 end, so the remaining end is supplied by the germline J gene. The genes are TRBV20-1 and TRBJ2-1; D is possibly TRBD2 (6 bases). CDR3 length: 14 amino acids. CDR1 and CDR2 (germline): DFQATT, SNEGSKA (reference sequence). V was clipped by 1 base and J by 6 bases, with 13 bases between them. The covered CDR3 bases are TGCAGTGCTAGAGGGACTATAGCGTCCAATGAG. Its protein product is CSARGTIASNE. The CDR3 in its entirety is CSARGTIASNEQFF.

This clone appeared many times. Sequence at one end of the junction differs from germline and may be a read error. The read is 3 residues too short to cover the CDR3 end, so that end is filled in from the germline J gene. The chain is built from TRBV7-7 and TRBJ2-1; unclear D gene. The CDR3 extends over 13 amino acids. CDR1 and CDR2 (germline): SSHAT, FNYEAQ (reference sequence). CDR3 protein: CASSLDFSNEQFF. The part of the CDR3 DNA that was read is TGTGCTAGCAGCTTAGATTTCTCCAATGAG. Based on the CDR3 plus reference TRBV7-7 and TRBJ2-1, the full variable domain is GAGVSQSPRYKVTKRGQDVTLRCDPISSHATLYWYQQALGQGPEFLTYFNYEAQPDKSGLPSDRFSAERPEGSISTLTIQRTEQRDSAMYRCASSLDFSNEQFFGPGTRLTVL.

This clone was counted at least ten times. The read terminates 3 residues before the CDR3 end, so the remaining end is supplied by the germline J gene. The chain is built from TRBV20-1 and TRBJ2-5; 7 bases are a match to TRBD2. V lost 4 bases, J lost 1 base, and 9 bases stayed unmatched. This CDR3 is 15 amino acids long. From germline, CDR1 is DFQATT and CDR2 SNEGSKA (reference sequence). CDR3 DNA (partial): TGCAGTGCTATCTCGGACGGCGGGAGCCAAGAGACC. Its protein is CSAISDGGSQET. The whole CDR3 protein reads CSAISDGGSQETQYF.

This clone was picked up many times. The CDR3 end is not reached by the read, which stops 3 residues before it; the germline J gene fills it in. The rearrangement links TRBV20-1 to TRBJ2-6; a possible D gene is TRBD1 (6 bases). CDR1 is DFQATT, CDR2 SNEGSKA, per germline (reference sequence). Trimming shortened V by 4 bases and J by 2 bases, and 12 bases separated the two germline ends. This CDR3 spans 15 amino acids. CDR3 residues: CSATYRVPGANVLTF. Partial CDR3 DNA: TGCAGTGCTACCTACAGGGTACCTGGGGCCAACGTC.

This clone was observed at least ten times. The observed sequence ends 3 residues before the CDR3 terminus, with the missing tail filled in from the germline J gene. The rearrangement uses TRBV19 and TRBJ2-3; possible D gene TRBD2, 5 bases. Germline CDR1 is LNHDA and CDR2 is SQIVND (reference sequence). V was trimmed by 6 bases and J by 0 bases, leaving 16 bases between them. CDR3 length: 16 residues. Partial CDR3 DNA: TGTGCCAGTAGGGCCGGTGGCGGGTTGAGCACAGATACG. It translates to CASRAGGGLSTDT. From start to end, the CDR3 is CASRAGGGLSTDTQYF.

Worth noting for this clone: With the read ending 3 residues before the CDR3 end, the germline J gene is used to fill in that end. This chain joins TRBV18 and TRBJ1-1, with D possibly being TRBD1 (5 bases). The CDR3 is 16 amino acids. Germline CDR1 reads KGHSH; CDR2 reads LQKENI. V was trimmed by 3 bases and J by 2 bases, leaving 16 bases between them. CDR3 DNA (partial): TGTGCCAGCTCACCCAACATACAGGAGGCCAACACTGAA. This gives the protein CASSPNIQEANTE. The CDR3 reads in full as CASSPNIQEANTEAFF.